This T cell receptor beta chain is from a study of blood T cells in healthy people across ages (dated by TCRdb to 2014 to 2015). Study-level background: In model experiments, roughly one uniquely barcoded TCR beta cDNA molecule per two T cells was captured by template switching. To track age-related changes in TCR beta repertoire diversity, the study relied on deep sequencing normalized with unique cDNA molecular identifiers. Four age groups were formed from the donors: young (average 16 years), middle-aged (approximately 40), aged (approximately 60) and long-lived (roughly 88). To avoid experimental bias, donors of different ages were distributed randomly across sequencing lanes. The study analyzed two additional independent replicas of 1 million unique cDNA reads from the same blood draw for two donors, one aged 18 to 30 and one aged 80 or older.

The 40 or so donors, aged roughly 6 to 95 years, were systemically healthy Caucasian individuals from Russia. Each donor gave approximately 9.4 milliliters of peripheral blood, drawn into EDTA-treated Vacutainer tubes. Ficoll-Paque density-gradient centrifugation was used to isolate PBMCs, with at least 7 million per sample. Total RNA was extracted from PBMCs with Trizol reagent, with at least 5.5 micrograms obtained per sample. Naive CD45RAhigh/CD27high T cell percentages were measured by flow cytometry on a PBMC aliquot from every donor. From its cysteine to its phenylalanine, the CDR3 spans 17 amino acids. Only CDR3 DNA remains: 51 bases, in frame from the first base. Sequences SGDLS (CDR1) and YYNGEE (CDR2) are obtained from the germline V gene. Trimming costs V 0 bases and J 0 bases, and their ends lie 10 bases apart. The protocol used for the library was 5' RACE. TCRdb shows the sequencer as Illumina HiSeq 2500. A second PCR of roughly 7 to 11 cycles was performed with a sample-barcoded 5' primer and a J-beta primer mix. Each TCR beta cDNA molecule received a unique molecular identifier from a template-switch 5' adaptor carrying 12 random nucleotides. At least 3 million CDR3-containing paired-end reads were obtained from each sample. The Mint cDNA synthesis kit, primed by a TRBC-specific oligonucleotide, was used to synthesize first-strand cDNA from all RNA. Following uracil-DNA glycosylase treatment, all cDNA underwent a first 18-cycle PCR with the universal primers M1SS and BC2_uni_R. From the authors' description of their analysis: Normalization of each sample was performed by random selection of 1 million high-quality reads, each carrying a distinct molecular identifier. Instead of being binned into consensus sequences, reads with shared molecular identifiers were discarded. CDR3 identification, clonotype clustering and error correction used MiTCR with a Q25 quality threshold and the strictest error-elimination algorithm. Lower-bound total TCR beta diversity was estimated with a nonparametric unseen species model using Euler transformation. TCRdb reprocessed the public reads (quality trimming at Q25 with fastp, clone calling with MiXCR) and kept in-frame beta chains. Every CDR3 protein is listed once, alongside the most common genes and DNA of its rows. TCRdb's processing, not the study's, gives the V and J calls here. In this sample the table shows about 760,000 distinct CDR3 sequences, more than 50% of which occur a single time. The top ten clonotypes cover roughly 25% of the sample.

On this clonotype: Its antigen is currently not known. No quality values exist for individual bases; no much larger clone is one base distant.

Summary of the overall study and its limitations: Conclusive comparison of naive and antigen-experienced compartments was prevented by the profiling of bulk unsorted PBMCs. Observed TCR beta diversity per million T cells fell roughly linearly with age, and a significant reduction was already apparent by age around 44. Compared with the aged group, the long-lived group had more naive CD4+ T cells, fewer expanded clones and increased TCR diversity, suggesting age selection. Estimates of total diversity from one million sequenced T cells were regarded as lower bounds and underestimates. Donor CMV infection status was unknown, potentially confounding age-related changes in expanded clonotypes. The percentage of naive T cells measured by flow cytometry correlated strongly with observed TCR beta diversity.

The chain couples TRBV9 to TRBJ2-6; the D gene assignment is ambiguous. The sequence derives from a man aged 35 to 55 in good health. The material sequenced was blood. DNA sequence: TGTGCCAGCAGCGTAGTTAATTTAGGCTCTGGGGCCAACGTCCTGACTTTC. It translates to CASSVVNLGSGANVLTF. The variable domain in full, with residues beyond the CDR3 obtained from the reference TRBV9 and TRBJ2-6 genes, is DSGVTQTPKHLITATGQRVTLRCSPRSGDLSVYWYQQSLDQGLQFLIQYYNGEERAKGNILERFSAQQFPDLHSELNLSSLELGDSALYFCASSVVNLGSGANVLTFGAGSRLTVL.